This is a list of T cell receptor beta chains from one sample in a study of graft-versus-host responses after intestinal transplantation. No antigen has been assigned to these receptors. Clones were sequenced by immunoSEQ multiplex PCR, and TCRdb holds only the in-frame ones, with some missing. The repertoire consists of tens of thousands of clones, with roughly 93% occurring once and the leading ten covering more than 0.3%. The material was unstimulated CD4+ T cells sorted from spleen or lymph node cells, obtained before transplant. These receptors were taken from a human donor who was the organ donor for an intestinal transplant. Each CDR3 is given with its conserved first and last residue. D genes are given only for firm matches. Rows may omit the clone size; those that give it use once, few, many or a size class.

D gene	clone size	V gene	J gene	CDR3 DNA	CDR3 protein
-	-	TRBV5-6	TRBJ1-1	TGTGCCAGCAGTGCGGCTTTTTTCGTGGGAGCTTTCTTT	CASSAAFFVGAFF
TRBD2	-	TRBV5-1	TRBJ2-3	TGCGCCAGCAGCTTGGACCCTCTAGCGGGGGCGCAATCAGATACGCAGTATTTT	CASSLDPLAGAQSDTQYF
-	-	TRBV11-3	TRBJ2-1	TGTGCCAGCAGCTTAGAGGGAACAGAAGACAATGAGCAGTTCTTC	CASSLEGTEDNEQFF
-	-	TRBV4-2	TRBJ1-4	TGTGCCAGCAGCCAAGTTAATTTAGGAGGACATAATGAAAAACTGTTTTTT	CASSQVNLGGHNEKLFF
-	-	TRBV25-1	TRBJ2-7	TGTGCCAGCAGTGAAAAAAGCCTTCCCTACGAGCAGTACTTC	CASSEKSLPYEQYF
TRBD1	-	TRBV2	TRBJ2-3	TGTGCCAGCAGGGCCGGGACAGGGGGGTATACGCAGTATTTT	CASRAGTGGYTQYF
TRBD1	-	TRBV7-2	TRBJ2-7	TGTGCCAGCAGCGCGACGGACAGGGCCTACGAGCAGTACTTC	CASSATDRAYEQYF
-	-	TRBV5-1	TRBJ2-5	TGCGCCAGCAGCGCGGGACAGCAAGAGACCCAGTACTTC	CASSAGQQETQYF
TRBD1	once	TRBV7-2	TRBJ2-1	TGTGCCAGCAGCTTCCTTAGGACAGGGCCCCAATCCAATGAGCAGTTCTTC	CASSFLRTGPQSNEQFF
-	-	TRBV21-1	TRBJ1-2	TGTGCCAGCAGCAAAGTACCAGTCAGAGATGGCTACACCTTC	CASSKVPVRDGYTF
-	-	TRBV2	TRBJ1-1	TGTGCCAGCAGTGGGGGCGCCTCAGGGGTAACGGGAACTGAAGCTTTCTTT	CASSGGASGVTGTEAFF